The subject of this entry is one TCR beta chain. Trimming left V 2 bases short and J 5 bases short, with 12 bases between. This CDR3 region has 15 residues. Germline lookup yields CDR1 KGHDR and CDR2 SFDVKD. The sample comes from a study of blood T cell repertoires in COVID-19. Per the original data handling: Reference gene primers were amplified, and this amplification served to estimate nucleated cell counts. Sequenced by immunoSEQ multiplex PCR; TCRdb stores in-frame clones only, minus some. Clone size and V and J calls were adopted from that table, with D and trimming inferred from the DNA. The table records some 48,000 clones, more than 65% of them present only once.

This chain connects TRBV24-1 to TRBJ1-5, with D maybe TRBD1 (5 bases). This clonotype originated in a human donor in a cohort sampled during active COVID-19. The specimen was peripheral blood. The CDR3 DNA sequence: TGTGCCACCAGTGATTCACAGTTAGGGGATCAGCCCCAGCATTTT. This translates into CATSDSQLGDQPQHF.